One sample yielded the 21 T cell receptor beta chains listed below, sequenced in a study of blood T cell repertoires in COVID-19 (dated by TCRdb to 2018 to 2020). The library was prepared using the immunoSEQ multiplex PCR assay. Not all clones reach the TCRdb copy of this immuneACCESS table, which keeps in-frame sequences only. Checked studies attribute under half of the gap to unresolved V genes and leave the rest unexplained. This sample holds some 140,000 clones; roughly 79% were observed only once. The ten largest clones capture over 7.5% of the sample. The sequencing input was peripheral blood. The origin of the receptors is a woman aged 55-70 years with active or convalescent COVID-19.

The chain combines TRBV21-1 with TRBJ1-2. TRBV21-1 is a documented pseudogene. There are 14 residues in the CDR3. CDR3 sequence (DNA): TGTGCCAGCAGCAAACGGCCGGGGTACTATGGCTACACCTTC. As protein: CASSKRPGYYGYTF.

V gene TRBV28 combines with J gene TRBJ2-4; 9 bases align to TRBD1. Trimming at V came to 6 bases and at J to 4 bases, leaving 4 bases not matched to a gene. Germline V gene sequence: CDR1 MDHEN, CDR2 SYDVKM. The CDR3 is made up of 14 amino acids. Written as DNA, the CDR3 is TGTGCCAGCAGATTACAGGGGGCGAAAAACATTCAGTACTTC. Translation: CASRLQGAKNIQYF.

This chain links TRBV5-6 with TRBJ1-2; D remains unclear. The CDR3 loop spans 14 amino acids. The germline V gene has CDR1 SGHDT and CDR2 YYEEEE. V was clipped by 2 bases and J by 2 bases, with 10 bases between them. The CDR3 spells CASSFGSRNYGYTF. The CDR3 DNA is TGTGCCAGCAGCTTTGGTAGCAGAAACTATGGCTACACCTTC.

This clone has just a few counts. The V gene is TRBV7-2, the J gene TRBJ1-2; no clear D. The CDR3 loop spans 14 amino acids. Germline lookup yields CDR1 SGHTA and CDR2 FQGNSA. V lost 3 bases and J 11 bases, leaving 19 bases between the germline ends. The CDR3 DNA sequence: TGTGCCAGCAGCTTCACCGGGAGAGACTTGGGGTACACCTTC. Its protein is CASSFTGRDLGYTF.

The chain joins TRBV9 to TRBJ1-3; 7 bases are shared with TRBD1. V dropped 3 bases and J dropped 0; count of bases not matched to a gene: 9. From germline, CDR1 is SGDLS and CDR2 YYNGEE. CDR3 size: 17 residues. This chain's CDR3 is CASSAYGQAHSGNTIYF. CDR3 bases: TGTGCCAGCAGCGCGTACGGACAGGCCCACTCTGGAAACACCATATATTTT.

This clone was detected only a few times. CDR3 nucleotides: TGTGCCAGCAGCGATGCTTCGGCGGGTAACTATGGCTACACCTTC. It specifies CASSDASAGNYGYTF. The genes are TRBV6-5 and TRBJ1-2, with D unclear. V lost 6 bases and J 1 base, leaving 15 bases between the germline ends. Germline CDR1 is MNHEY and CDR2 is SVGAGI. The CDR3 consists of 15 residues.

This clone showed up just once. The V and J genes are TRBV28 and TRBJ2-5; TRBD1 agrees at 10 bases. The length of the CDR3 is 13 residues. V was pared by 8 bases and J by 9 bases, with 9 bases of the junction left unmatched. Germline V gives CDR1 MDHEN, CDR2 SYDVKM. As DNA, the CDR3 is TGTGCCAGCGGGACAGGGGCCGATAAGGCCCAGTACTTC. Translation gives CASGTGADKAQYF. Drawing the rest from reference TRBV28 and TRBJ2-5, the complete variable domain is DVKVTQSSRYLVKRTGEKVFLECVQDMDHENMFWYRQDPGLGLRLIYFSYDVKMKEKGDIPEGYSVSREKKERFSLILESASTNQTSMYLCASGTGADKAQYFGPGTRLLVL.

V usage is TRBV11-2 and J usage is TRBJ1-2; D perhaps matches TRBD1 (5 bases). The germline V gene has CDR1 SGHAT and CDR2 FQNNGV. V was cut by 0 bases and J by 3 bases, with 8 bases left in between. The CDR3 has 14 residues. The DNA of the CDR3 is TGTGCCAGCAGCTTAGAGTCGACAGACTATGGCTACACCTTC. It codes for CASSLESTDYGYTF.

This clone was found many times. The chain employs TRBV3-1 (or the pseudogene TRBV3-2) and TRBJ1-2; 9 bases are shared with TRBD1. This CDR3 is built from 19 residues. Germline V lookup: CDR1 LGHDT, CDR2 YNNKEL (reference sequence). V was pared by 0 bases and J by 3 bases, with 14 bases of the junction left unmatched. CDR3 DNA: TGTGCCAGCAGCCAAGATCCGGGACAGGGCCCCCCCCTGGACTATGGCTACACCTTC. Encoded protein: CASSQDPGQGPPLDYGYTF.

The chain's CDR3 is CASSHSVGGLETQYF. As DNA, the CDR3 is TGTGCCAGCAGCCACTCGGTGGGGGGGCTGGAGACCCAGTACTTC. The chain couples TRBV3-1 (or the pseudogene TRBV3-2) to TRBJ2-5; perhaps TRBD2 as D (7 bases). The V end was cut by 3 bases, the J end by 5 bases, with 16 bases between. Per germline, CDR1 LGHDT and CDR2 YNNKEL (reference sequence). The CDR3 length is 15 residues.

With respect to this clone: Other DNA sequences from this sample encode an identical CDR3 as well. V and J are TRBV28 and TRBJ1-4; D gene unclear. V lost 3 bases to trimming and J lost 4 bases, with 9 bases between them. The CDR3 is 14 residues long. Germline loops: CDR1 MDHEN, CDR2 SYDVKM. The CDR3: CASSFVGVNEKLFF. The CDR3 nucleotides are TGTGCCAGCAGTTTTGTTGGAGTTAATGAAAAACTGTTTTTT.

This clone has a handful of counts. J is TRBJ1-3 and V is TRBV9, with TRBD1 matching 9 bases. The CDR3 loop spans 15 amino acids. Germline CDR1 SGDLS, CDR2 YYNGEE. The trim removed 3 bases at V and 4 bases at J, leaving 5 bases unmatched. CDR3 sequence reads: CASSAVGTGGNTIYF. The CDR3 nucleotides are TGTGCCAGCAGCGCGGTAGGGACAGGGGGAAACACCATATATTTT. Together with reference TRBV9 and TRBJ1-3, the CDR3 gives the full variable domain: DSGVTQTPKHLITATGQRVTLRCSPRSGDLSVYWYQQSLDQGLQFLIQYYNGEERAKGNILERFSAQQFPDLHSELNLSSLELGDSALYFCASSAVGTGGNTIYFGEGSWLTVV.

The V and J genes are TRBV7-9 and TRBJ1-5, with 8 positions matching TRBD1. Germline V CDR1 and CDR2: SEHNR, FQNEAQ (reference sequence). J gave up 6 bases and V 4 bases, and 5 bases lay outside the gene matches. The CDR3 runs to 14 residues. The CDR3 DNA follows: TGTGCCAGCAGCTCGACAGGGGAGGCTCAGCCCCAGCATTTT. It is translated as CASSSTGEAQPQHF.

The CDR3, as DNA: TGCGCCAGCAGGCGAGGACTAGCGGGGGGTTACAATGAGCAGTTCTTC. It specifies CASRRGLAGGYNEQFF. The rearrangement joins TRBV4-1 to TRBJ2-1, with 14 bases lining up with TRBD2. The V segment lost 6 bases and the J segment 4 bases; nucleotides outside the gene matches: 5. The CDR3 extends over 16 amino acids. In germline, CDR1 is MGHRA, CDR2 YSYEKL.

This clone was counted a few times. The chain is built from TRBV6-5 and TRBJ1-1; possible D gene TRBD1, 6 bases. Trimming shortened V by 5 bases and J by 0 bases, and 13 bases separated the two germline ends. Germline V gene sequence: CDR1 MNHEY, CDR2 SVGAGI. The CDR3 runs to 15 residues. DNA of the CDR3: TGTGCCAGCAGTAATTCCAGGGGATTGAACACTGAAGCTTTCTTT. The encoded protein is CASSNSRGLNTEAFF.

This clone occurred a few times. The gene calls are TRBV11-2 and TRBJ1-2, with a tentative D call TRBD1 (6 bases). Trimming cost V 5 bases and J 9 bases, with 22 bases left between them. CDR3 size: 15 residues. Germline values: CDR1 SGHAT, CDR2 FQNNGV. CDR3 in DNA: TGTGCCAGCAGCCCGAGCTACAGGGTACCGAGCAGCTACACCTTC. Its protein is CASSPSYRVPSSYTF.

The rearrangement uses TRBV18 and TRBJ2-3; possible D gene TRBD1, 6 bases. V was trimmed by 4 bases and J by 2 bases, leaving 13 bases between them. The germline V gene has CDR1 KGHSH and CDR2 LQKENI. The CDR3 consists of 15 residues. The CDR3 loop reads CASSLNRAATDTQYF. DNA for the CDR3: TGTGCCAGCTCACTTAACAGGGCGGCCACAGATACGCAGTATTTT. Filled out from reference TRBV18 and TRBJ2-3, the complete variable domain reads NAGVMQNPRHLVRRRGQEARLRCSPMKGHSHVYWYRQLPEEGLKFMVYLQKENIIDESGMPKERFSAEFPKEGPSILRIQQVVRGDSAAYFCASSLNRAATDTQYFGPGTRLTVL.

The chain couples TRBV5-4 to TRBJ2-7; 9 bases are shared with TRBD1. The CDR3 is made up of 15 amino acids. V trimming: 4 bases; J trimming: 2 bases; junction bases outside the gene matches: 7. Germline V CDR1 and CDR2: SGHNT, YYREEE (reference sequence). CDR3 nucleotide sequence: TGTGCCAGCAGCCATACCGGGACAGGGACCTACGAGCAGTACTTC. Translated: CASSHTGTGTYEQYF. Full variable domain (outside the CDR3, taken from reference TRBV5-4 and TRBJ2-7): ETGVTQSPTHLIKTRGQQVTLRCSSQSGHNTVSWYQQALGQGPQFIFQYYREEENGRGNFPPRFSGLQFPNYSSELNVNALELDDSALYLCASSHTGTGTYEQYFGPGTRLTVT.

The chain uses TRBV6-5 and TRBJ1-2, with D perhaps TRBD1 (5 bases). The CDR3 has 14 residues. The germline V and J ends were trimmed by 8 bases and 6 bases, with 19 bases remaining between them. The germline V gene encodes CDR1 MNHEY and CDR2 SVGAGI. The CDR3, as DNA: TGTGCCAGCTCCCGAGGCAGACAGTTTGATGGCTACACCTTC. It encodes CASSRGRQFDGYTF.

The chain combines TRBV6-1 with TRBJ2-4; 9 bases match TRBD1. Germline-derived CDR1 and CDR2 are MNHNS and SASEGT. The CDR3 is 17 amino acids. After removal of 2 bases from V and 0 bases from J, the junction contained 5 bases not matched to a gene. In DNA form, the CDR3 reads TGTGCCAGCAGTGAAAGGGGACAGGGACTAGCCAAAAACATTCAGTACTTC. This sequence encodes CASSERGQGLAKNIQYF.

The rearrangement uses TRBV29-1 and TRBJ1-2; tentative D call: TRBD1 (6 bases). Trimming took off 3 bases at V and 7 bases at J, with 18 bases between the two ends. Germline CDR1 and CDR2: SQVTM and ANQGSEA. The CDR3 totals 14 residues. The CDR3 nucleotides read TGCAGCGTTGAGTCAGGGGTTAGATCTGGTGGCTACACCTTC. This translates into CSVESGVRSGGYTF.